This T cell receptor beta chain was sequenced for a study of post-analysis software for immune sequencing data. About the research overall: The cohort encompassed relapsing-remitting, secondary progressive and progressive-relapsing multiple sclerosis disease courses. Study-wide results and caveats: When compared against controls, multiple sclerosis patients showed significantly lower normalized Chao1 diversity. Included in a set of a few TRBV segments more frequent in patients than controls were TRBV5-6, TRBV5-1 and TRBV20-1.

The V end lost 4 bases, the J end lost 1 base, and 14 bases lay between the germline ends. Germline CDR1 is SGHRS and CDR2 is YFSETQ. The length of the CDR3 is 15 residues. A note on this clonotype: Antigen unknown.

TCR beta cDNA libraries had unique molecular identifiers. TCRdb used MiXCR to reprocess the PCR reads, holding one entry per CDR3 protein. This table holds about 570,000 distinct CDR3 sequences, roughly 34% found once. Sequencing input: blood. The chain combines TRBV5-1 with TRBJ1-1; tentatively, D is TRBD1 (5 bases). This receptor was obtained from a girl younger than 18 with multiple sclerosis. The CDR3 coding sequence is TGCGCCAGCAGCAAACGACAGCCCCCGAACACTGAAGCTTTCTTT. Translated: CASSKRQPPNTEAFF.